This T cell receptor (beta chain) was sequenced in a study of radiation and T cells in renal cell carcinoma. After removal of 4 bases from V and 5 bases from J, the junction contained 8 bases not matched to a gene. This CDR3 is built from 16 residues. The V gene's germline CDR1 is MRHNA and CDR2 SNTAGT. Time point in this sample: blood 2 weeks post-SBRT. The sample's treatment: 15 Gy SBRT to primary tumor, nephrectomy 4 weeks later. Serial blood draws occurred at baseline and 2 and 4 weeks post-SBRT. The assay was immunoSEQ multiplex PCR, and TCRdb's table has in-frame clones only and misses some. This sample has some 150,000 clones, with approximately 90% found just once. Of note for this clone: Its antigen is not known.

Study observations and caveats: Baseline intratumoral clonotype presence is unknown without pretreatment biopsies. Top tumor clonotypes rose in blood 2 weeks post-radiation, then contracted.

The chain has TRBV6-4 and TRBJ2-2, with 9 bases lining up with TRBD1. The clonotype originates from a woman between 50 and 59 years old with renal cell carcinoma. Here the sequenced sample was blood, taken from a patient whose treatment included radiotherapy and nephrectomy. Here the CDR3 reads CASSGRGTGLTGELFF. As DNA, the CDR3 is TGTGCCAGCAGTGGGCGAGGGACAGGGTTGACCGGGGAGCTGTTTTTT.